Listed here are 20 T cell receptor beta chains from one sample, sequenced in a study of shared clonotypes between healthy human individuals. The table came from immunoSEQ multiplex PCR; TCRdb's copy has only in-frame clones and leaves some out. The data contain over 1.5 million clones, roughly 98% of them singletons. The sample comprised naive CD4+ T cells sorted from blood. Subset indicated: CD45RA+ positively selected. The receptor set was obtained from a man aged 30 to 45 in good health.

In this sample, this clone turned up once. The rearrangement joins TRBV9 to TRBJ2-2, with D uncertain. The CDR3 runs 14 residues. Trimming took 0 bases from V and 5 from J, leaving 8 bases between them. Germline V CDR1 and CDR2: SGDLS, YYNGEE. In DNA, the CDR3 is TGTGCCAGCAGCGTAGGAACCATAACCGGGGAGCTGTTTTTT. As protein: CASSVGTITGELFF. The full variable domain, with the rest looked up from reference TRBV9 and TRBJ2-2, is DSGVTQTPKHLITATGQRVTLRCSPRSGDLSVYWYQQSLDQGLQFLIQYYNGEERAKGNILERFSAQQFPDLHSELNLSSLELGDSALYFCASSVGTITGELFFGEGSRLTVL.

V gene TRBV27 combines with J gene TRBJ1-1; D ambiguous. Germline lookup yields CDR1 MNHEY and CDR2 SMNVEV (reference sequence). Deletions cut 5 bases from V and 1 base from J, with 8 bases between. There are 13 residues in the CDR3. DNA for the CDR3: TGTGCCAGCAGTCGACACCAGAACACTGAAGCTTTCTTT. Translated: CASSRHQNTEAFF.

The V and J genes are TRBV6-1 and TRBJ2-7, with D perhaps TRBD1 or TRBD2 (5 bases each). The V gene's germline CDR1 is MNHNS and CDR2 SASEGT. The CDR3 loop spans 15 amino acids. Trimming pared 4 bases from V and 7 bases from J, leaving 20 bases between. This CDR3 is CASSVEGTLQSEQYF. The CDR3 nucleotides read TGTGCCAGCAGTGTAGAGGGGACCCTTCAGAGTGAGCAGTACTTC.

CDR3 in DNA: TGTGCCAGCAGCTTAAGCACGGAGGGTAGAAAGACCCAGTACTTC. It codes for CASSLSTEGRKTQYF. The gene calls are TRBV7-9 and TRBJ2-5; the D gene is possibly TRBD2 (6 bases). There are 15 residues in the CDR3. The germline CDR1 and CDR2 sequences are SEHNR and FQNEAQ (reference sequence). The V gene lost 2 bases and the J gene lost 6 bases, with 16 bases spanning the gap.

This chain connects TRBV5-1 to TRBJ1-2; 12 bases map to TRBD1. CDR3 length: 14 residues. V lost 4 bases and J lost 6; bases outside the gene matches: 4. From germline, CDR1 is SGHRS and CDR2 YFSETQ. CDR3 nucleotides: TGCGCCAGCAGCCCGGGACAGGGGGCGGATGGCTACACCTTC. Translation: CASSPGQGADGYTF.

The chain combines TRBV10-3 with TRBJ1-3, with 7 bases matching TRBD1. CDR1 and CDR2 (germline): ENHRY, SYGVKD. CDR3 length: 14 residues. With V trimmed by 7 bases and J by 0 bases, 3 bases remained unmatched. The CDR3 sequence: CAITDRLSGNTIYF. The DNA of the CDR3 is TGTGCCATCACGGACAGGCTCTCTGGAAACACCATATATTTT.

The rearrangement uses TRBV28 and TRBJ2-7; maybe TRBD2 (7 bases). V dropped 6 bases and J dropped 2 bases, with 20 bases sitting between them. Germline-derived CDR1 and CDR2 are MDHEN and SYDVKM. The CDR3 is 16 amino acids. The CDR3 DNA sequence: TGTGCCAGCAGCCCCCCCGGGGGGCGCAGGGCCTACGAGCAGTACTTC. Protein product: CASSPPGGRRAYEQYF.

This clone was found once. The genes are TRBV5-4 and TRBJ2-7; 14 bases agree with TRBD2. The junction had 9 bases not matched to a gene; V was cut back by 4 bases and J by 3 bases. The germline gives CDR1 SGHNT, CDR2 YYREEE (reference sequence). The CDR3 loop spans 17 amino acids. The CDR3 DNA reads TGTGCCAGCAGCGGCTCCGGGACTAGCGGGAGTTACTACGAGCAGTACTTC. Residues: CASSGSGTSGSYYEQYF.

The rearrangement joins TRBV7-9 to TRBJ2-3, with 8 bases lining up with TRBD2. The CDR3 is 16 residues long. Trimming took 3 bases from V and 3 from J; bases not matched to a gene: 8. Germline lookup yields CDR1 SEHNR and CDR2 FQNEAQ (reference sequence). The CDR3 nucleotides are TGTGCCAGCAGCTTGCCGGGACTAGTGGAAACAGATACGCAGTATTTT. Translating it yields CASSLPGLVETDTQYF.

This chain connects TRBV7-9 to TRBJ1-2; possibly TRBD1 for D (6 bases). Germline CDR1 SEHNR, CDR2 FQNEAQ (reference sequence). This CDR3 is 16 amino acids long. The V end was cut by 5 bases, the J end by 4 bases, with 20 bases between. CDR3 region: CASSRLRQQGAYGYTF. The CDR3 nucleotides are TGTGCCAGCAGCCGCCTGAGACAACAGGGAGCCTATGGCTACACCTTC.

This chain links TRBV7-3 with TRBJ2-3, with D possibly being TRBD1 or TRBD2 (6 bases each). CDR1 is SGHTA, CDR2 FQGTGA, per germline. The CDR3 consists of 12 residues. V lost 7 bases and J lost 3, with 8 bases in between. The CDR3 sequence is CASKGGTDTQYF. CDR3 DNA sequence: TGTGCCAGCAAGGGGGGAACAGATACGCAGTATTTT.

The V call is TRBV21-1, the J call TRBJ2-1; the table's D call, TRBD2, was not checked against the DNA. TRBV21-1 is given as a pseudogene. The CDR3 covers 19 residues. The CDR3 loop reads CASGAGLAGTVPQSSEQFF. The CDR3, as DNA: TGTGCCAGCGGCGCTGGACTAGCGGGCACTGTCCCCCAATCGAGTGAGCAGTTCTTC.

The gene calls are TRBV7-2 and TRBJ1-5; possible D gene TRBD1, 5 bases. V was cut by 4 bases and J by 4 bases, with 11 bases left in between. This CDR3 spans 14 amino acids. Per the germline V gene, CDR1 is SGHTA and CDR2 is FQGNSA. The CDR3 nucleotides are TGTGCCAGCAGCTCGCTAGACAGAAATCAGCCCCAGCATTTT. Translation: CASSSLDRNQPQHF.

The gene calls are TRBV6-6 and TRBJ1-4; D is undetermined. The length of the CDR3 is 13 residues. Germline-derived CDR1 and CDR2 are MNHNY and SVGAGI (reference sequence). V lost 0 bases, J lost 8 bases, and 7 bases lay in between. In DNA, the CDR3 is TGTGCCAGCAGTTACTCGTCTCACGAAAAACTGTTTTTT. This sequence encodes CASSYSSHEKLFF.

This clone occurred a few times. J is TRBJ2-7 and V is TRBV2; D unclear. The CDR3 runs 13 residues. The V end lost 4 bases, the J end lost 7 bases, and 14 bases lay between the germline ends. Germline CDR1 is SNHLY and CDR2 is FYNNEI. CDR3: CASSALRAEEQYF. CDR3 bases: TGTGCCAGCAGTGCACTAAGGGCTGAGGAGCAGTACTTC.

In the case of this clone: The identical CDR3 is also encoded by other nucleotide sequences in the sample. The chain joins TRBV5-1 to TRBJ2-7; D might be TRBD1 (6 bases). From germline, CDR1 is SGHRS and CDR2 YFSETQ. Trimming took off 0 bases at V and 4 bases at J, with 8 bases between the two ends. The CDR3 covers 13 residues. The CDR3, as DNA: TGCGCCAGCAGCTTGGACAGGGAATACGAGCAGTACTTC. As protein: CASSLDREYEQYF.

The rearrangement uses TRBV7-9 and TRBJ2-1; 10 nucleotides agree with TRBD1. In germline, CDR1 is SEHNR, CDR2 FQNEAQ (reference sequence). The trim removed 5 bases at V and 1 base at J, leaving 14 bases unmatched. The CDR3 is 19 residues long. For the CDR3, the DNA is TGTGCCAGCAGCGCCCGACAGGGGGCGCCGAGCGTTTCCTACAATGAGCAGTTCTTC. It encodes CASSARQGAPSVSYNEQFF.

The V gene is TRBV28, the J gene TRBJ2-3, with D maybe TRBD2 (6 bases). CDR1 and CDR2 (germline): MDHEN, SYDVKM. V gave up 2 bases and J gave up 7 bases, with 19 bases separating them. The CDR3 consists of 16 residues. CDR3 in amino acids: CASSLPDTLLAHTQYF. The CDR3 DNA sequence: TGTGCCAGCAGTTTACCTGATACGTTACTAGCCCATACGCAGTATTTT.

The rearrangement uses TRBV28 and TRBJ1-5; D unresolved. Germline V gene sequence: CDR1 MDHEN, CDR2 SYDVKM. Trimming removed 4 bases at V and 4 bases at J, with 23 bases between. CDR3 length: 18 residues. The CDR3 coding sequence is TGTGCCAGCAGTTCCTTGTCAAGGACCACCTGGTCGAATCAGCCCCAGCATTTT. It yields the protein CASSSLSRTTWSNQPQHF.

The chain joins TRBV9 to TRBJ2-2; TRBD1 matches at 8 bases. The CDR3 contains 15 residues. From germline, CDR1 is SGDLS and CDR2 YYNGEE. V shed 3 bases and J 4 bases; nucleotides not matched to a gene: 5. CDR3 DNA sequence: TGTGCCAGCAGCGCGACAGGGGCCGGCACCGGGGAGCTGTTTTTT. Its protein is CASSATGAGTGELFF.